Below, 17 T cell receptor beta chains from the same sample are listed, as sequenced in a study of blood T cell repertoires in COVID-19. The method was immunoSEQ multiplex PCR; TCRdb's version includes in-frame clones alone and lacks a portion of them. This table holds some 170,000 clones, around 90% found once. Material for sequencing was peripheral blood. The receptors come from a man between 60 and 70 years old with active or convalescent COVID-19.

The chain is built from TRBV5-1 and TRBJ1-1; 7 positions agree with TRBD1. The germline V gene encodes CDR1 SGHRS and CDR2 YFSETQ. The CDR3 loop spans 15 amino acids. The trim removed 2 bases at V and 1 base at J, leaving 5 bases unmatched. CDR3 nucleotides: TGCGCCAGCAGCTTCTCCGGGACAGAGAACACTGAAGCTTTCTTT. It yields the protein CASSFSGTENTEAFF.

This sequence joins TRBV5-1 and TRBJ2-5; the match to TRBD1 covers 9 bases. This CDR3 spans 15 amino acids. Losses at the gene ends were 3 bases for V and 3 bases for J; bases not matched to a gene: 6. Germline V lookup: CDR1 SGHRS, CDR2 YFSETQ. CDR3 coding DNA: TGCGCCAGCAGCTCTCCCGGACAGGGGAAAGAGACCCAGTACTTC. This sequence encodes CASSSPGQGKETQYF.

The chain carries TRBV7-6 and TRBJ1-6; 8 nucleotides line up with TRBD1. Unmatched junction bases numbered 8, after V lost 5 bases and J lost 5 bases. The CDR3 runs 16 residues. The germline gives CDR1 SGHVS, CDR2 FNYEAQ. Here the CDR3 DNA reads TGTGCCAGCAGCCTATCGGCAGGGGGCAATAATTCACCCCTCCACTTT. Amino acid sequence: CASSLSAGGNNSPLHF.

CDR3 nucleotide sequence: TGTGCCAGCAGTGAAGCCCGGGACAGGGGGCTTTATGGCTACACCTTC. Residues: CASSEARDRGLYGYTF. The V gene is TRBV2, the J gene TRBJ1-2, with TRBD1 matching 12 bases. Unmatched junction bases numbered 4, after V lost 0 bases and J lost 5 bases. From germline, CDR1 is SNHLY and CDR2 FYNNEI. The CDR3 length is 16 residues.

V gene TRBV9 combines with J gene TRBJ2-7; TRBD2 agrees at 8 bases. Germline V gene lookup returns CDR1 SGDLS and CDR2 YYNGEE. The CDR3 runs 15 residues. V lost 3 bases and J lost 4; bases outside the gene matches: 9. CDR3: CASSAGSGSGYEQYF. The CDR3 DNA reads TGTGCCAGCAGCGCGGGGAGCGGGAGCGGTTACGAGCAGTACTTC.

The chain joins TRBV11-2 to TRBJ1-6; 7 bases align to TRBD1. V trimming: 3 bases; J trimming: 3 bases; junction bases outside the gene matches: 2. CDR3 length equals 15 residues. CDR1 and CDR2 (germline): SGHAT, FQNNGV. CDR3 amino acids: CASSFAGGYNSPLHF. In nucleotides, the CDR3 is TGTGCCAGCAGCTTCGCAGGGGGCTATAATTCACCCCTCCACTTT. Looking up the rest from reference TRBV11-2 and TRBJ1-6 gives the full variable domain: EAGVAQSPRYKIIEKRQSVAFWCNPISGHATLYWYQQILGQGPKLLIQFQNNGVVDDSQLPKDRFSAERLKGVDSTLKIQPAKLEDSAVYLCASSFAGGYNSPLHFGNGTRLTVT.

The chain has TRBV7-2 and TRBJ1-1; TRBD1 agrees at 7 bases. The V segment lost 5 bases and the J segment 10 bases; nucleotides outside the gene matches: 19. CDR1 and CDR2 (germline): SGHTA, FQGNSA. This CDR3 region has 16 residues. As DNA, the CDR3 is TGTGCCAGCAGCCAGAGACAGGGTCGCCCCTGGTTGGGAGCTTTCTTT. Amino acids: CASSQRQGRPWLGAFF. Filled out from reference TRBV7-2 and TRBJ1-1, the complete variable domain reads GAGVSQSPSNKVTEKGKDVELRCDPISGHTALYWYRQSLGQGLEFLIYFQGNSAPDKSGLPSDRFSAERTGGSVSTLTIQRTQQEDSAVYLCASSQRQGRPWLGAFFGQGTRLTVV.

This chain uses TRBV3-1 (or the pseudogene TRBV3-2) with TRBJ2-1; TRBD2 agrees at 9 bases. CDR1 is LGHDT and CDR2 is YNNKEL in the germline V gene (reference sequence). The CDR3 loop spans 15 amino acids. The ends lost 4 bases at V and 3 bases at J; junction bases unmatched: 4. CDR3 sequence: CASSLAGADYNEQFF. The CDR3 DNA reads TGTGCCAGCAGCCTAGCGGGAGCGGACTACAATGAGCAGTTCTTC.

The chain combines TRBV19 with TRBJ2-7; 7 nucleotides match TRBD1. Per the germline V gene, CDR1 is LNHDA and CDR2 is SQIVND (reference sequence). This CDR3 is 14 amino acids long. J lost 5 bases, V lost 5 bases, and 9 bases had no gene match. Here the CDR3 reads CASSQRRDSHEQYF. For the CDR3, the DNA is TGTGCCAGTAGTCAGCGCCGGGACAGCCACGAGCAGTACTTC.

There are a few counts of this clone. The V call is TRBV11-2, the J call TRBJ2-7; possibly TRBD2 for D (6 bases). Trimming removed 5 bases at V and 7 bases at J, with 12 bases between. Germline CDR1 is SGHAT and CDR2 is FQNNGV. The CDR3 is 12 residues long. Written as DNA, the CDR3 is TGTGCCAGCAGCACTAGCTTGGGAGAGCAGTACTTC. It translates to CASSTSLGEQYF. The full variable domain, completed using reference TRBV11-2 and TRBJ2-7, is EAGVAQSPRYKIIEKRQSVAFWCNPISGHATLYWYQQILGQGPKLLIQFQNNGVVDDSQLPKDRFSAERLKGVDSTLKIQPAKLEDSAVYLCASSTSLGEQYFGPGTRLTVT.

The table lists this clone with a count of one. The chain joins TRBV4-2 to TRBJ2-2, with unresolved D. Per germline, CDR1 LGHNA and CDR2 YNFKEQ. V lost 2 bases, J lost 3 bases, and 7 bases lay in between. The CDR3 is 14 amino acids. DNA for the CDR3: TGTGCCAGCAGCCAAAATCATGACACCGGGGAGCTGTTTTTT. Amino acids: CASSQNHDTGELFF.

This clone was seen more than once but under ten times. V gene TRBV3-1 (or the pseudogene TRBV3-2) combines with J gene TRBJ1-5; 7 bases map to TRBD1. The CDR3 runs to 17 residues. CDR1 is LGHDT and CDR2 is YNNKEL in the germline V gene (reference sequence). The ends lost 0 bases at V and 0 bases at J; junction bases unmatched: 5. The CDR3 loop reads CASSQDPDRPSNQPQHF. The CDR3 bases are TGTGCCAGCAGCCAAGATCCGGACAGGCCTAGCAATCAGCCCCAGCATTTT.

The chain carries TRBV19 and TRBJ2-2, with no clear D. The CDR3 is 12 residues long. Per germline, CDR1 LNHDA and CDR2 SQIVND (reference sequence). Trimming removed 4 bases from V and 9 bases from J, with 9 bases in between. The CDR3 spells CASSKQLRELFF. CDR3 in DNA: TGTGCCAGTAGTAAACAGTTAAGGGAGCTGTTTTTT.

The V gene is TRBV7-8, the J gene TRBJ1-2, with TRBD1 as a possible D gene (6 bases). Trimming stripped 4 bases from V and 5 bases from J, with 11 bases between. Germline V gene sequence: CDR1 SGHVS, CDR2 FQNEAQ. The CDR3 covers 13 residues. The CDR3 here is CASSSGTFYGYTF. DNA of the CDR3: TGTGCCAGCAGCTCTGGGACATTTTATGGCTACACCTTC.

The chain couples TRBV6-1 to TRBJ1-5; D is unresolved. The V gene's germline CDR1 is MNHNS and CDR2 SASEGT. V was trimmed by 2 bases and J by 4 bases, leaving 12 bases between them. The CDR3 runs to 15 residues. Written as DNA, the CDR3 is TGTGCCAGCAGTGAATATATGGAGTGGAATCAGCCCCAGCATTTT. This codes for CASSEYMEWNQPQHF.

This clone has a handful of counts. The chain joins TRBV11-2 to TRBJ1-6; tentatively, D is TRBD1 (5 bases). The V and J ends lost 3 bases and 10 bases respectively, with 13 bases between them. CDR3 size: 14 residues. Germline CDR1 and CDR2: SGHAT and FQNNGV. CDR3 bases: TGTGCCAGCAGCTTGGGGCCGGACGGGTCACCCCTCCACTTT. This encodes CASSLGPDGSPLHF.

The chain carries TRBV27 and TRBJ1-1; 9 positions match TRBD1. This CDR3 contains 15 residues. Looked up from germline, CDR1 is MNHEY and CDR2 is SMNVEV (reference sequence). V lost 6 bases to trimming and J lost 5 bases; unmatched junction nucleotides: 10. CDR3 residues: CASSSPGQGPTEAFF. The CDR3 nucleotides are TGTGCCAGCAGCTCCCCGGGACAGGGTCCAACTGAAGCTTTCTTT.